This TCR beta chain appears in the sequencing data of a study of T cells in Graves' hyperthyroidism and ophthalmopathy. Remarks on this clonotype: Its cognate antigen is unknown.

Study-level findings and limits: Peripheral blood also featured most of the thyroid clonotypes expanded above 0.001. The model forecast ophthalmopathy, anticipating it by a median around 6.4 months before onset.

Newly diagnosed hyperthyroidism, duration under 2 months, in patients aged 18 to 65. Lactation, pregnancy, other autoimmune disease or uncontrolled infection excluded patients. From germline, CDR1 is DFQATT and CDR2 SNEGSKA (reference sequence). The CDR3 loop spans 15 amino acids. The V end lost 0 bases, the J end lost 3 bases, and 15 bases lay between the germline ends. Amplified regions were TCR beta CDR3 sequences from RNA transcripts. The HTBI primer set served for first-round RT-PCR of the TCR CDR3. Via MiXCR, TCRdb re-called the multiplex PCR reads, giving one row per CDR3 protein. The sample has around 280,000 distinct CDR3 sequences; roughly an eighth are singletons.

The source is a woman aged 40 to 55 with Graves' hyperthyroidism. This rearrangement joins TRBV20-1 to TRBJ2-7; D is undetermined. Specimen: blood. The CDR3 DNA sequence: TGCAGTGCTAGAGATAAGTCTAGAAGGCTCTACGAGCAGTACTTC. The encoded protein is CSARDKSRRLYEQYF.